This TCR beta chain was identified in a study of blood T cell repertoires in COVID-19. The germline V gene encodes CDR1 MDHEN and CDR2 SYDVKM. Unmatched junction bases numbered 13, after V lost 5 bases and J lost 7 bases. CDR3 length: 17 residues. Clones were read by immunoSEQ multiplex PCR, and TCRdb kept only the in-frame ones, dropping some. Among around 140,000 clones listed, around 80% were seen once. The sample was peripheral blood. The V and J genes are TRBV28 and TRBJ1-4; TRBD1 matches 10 bases. The sequence came from a woman aged 80 or older with active or convalescent COVID-19. The CDR3, as DNA: TGTGCCAGCAGTCCATCCGGGACAGGGGATTCGGTTGAAAAACTGTTTTTT. Translating it yields CASSPSGTGDSVEKLFF.